The rows below give T cell receptor beta chains drawn from one sample of a study of spatial heterogeneity in lung cancer. TCRdb ran MiXCR on the 5' RACE reads and lists one entry per CDR3 protein. The data show tens of thousands of distinct CDR3 sequences, approximately 4.4% seen once. Sequencing used PBMCs, obtained at surgery. The receptors derive from a male donor with early-stage non-small cell lung cancer. Both conserved end residues are part of each CDR3. D genes are given only for firm matches. Expanded clones get a size class; other rows say once, few or many, or leave the size out.

J: TRBJ1-2
D: .
V: TRBV7-9
size: few
CDR3: CASSLAGARANYGYTF
DNA: TGTGCCAGCAGCTTAGCGGGGGCGAGAGCTAACTATGGCTACACCTTC

J: TRBJ2-7
D: .
V: TRBV6-6
size: medium-sized
CDR3: CASSHHQRGEQYF
DNA: TGTGCCAGCAGCCACCACCAACGGGGGGAGCAGTACTTC

J: TRBJ1-1
D: .
V: TRBV6-5
size: many
CDR3: CASSYRSRVNTEAFF
DNA: TGTGCCAGCAGTTATAGGTCGCGGGTGAACACTGAAGCTTTCTTT

J: TRBJ2-7
D: .
V: TRBV7-9
size: few
CDR3: CASSKQGYEQYF
DNA: TGTGCCAGCAGCAAACAGGGATACGAGCAGTACTTC

J: TRBJ1-2
D: .
V: TRBV2
size: many
CDR3: CASTPEKWSARPSHGYTF
DNA: TGTGCCAGCACTCCCGAGAAGTGGAGCGCCAGACCGAGTCATGGCTACACCTTC

J: TRBJ2-3
D: .
V: TRBV7-2
size: medium-sized
CDR3: CASSSNRAPSTDTQYF
DNA: TGTGCCAGCAGCTCAAACAGGGCGCCTAGCACAGATACGCAGTATTTT

J: TRBJ1-3
D: .
V: TRBV9
size: many
CDR3: CASSPMRQSSGNTIYF
DNA: TGTGCCAGCAGCCCGATGCGACAGAGCTCTGGAAACACCATATATTTT

J: TRBJ2-7
D: TRBD1
V: TRBV4-3
size: medium-sized
CDR3: CASSRGTDAYEQYF
DNA: TGCGCCAGCAGCCGAGGGACAGATGCCTACGAGCAGTACTTC

J: TRBJ1-3
D: .
V: TRBV18
size: many
CDR3: CASSPSQTSGNTIYF
DNA: TGTGCCAGCTCACCATCCCAGACCTCTGGAAACACCATATATTTT

J: TRBJ1-3
D: .
V: TRBV15
size: many
CDR3: CATSRQGSNTIYF
DNA: TGTGCCACCAGCAGACAGGGTTCGAACACCATATATTTT

J: TRBJ1-1
D: TRBD1
V: TRBV4-2
size: many
CDR3: CASSQTGQATEAFF
DNA: TGTGCCAGCAGCCAGACGGGACAGGCCACTGAAGCTTTCTTT

J: TRBJ2-2
D: .
V: TRBV29-1
size: medium-sized
CDR3: CSVEEAGINTGELFF
DNA: TGCAGCGTTGAAGAGGCAGGGATAAACACCGGGGAGCTGTTTTTT

J: TRBJ2-3
D: .
V: TRBV5-5
size: .
CDR3: CASSPGTTDTQYF
DNA: TGTGCCAGCAGCCCAGGGACCACAGATACGCAGTATTTT

J: TRBJ2-1
D: .
V: TRBV27
size: many
CDR3: CASSLWTGQSSYNEQFF
DNA: TGTGCCAGCAGTTTATGGACTGGCCAGAGCTCCTACAATGAGCAGTTCTTC

J: TRBJ2-2
D: .
V: TRBV15
size: many
CDR3: CATSSAGTFAGELFF
DNA: TGTGCCACCAGCAGTGCCGGGACATTCGCCGGGGAGCTGTTTTTT

J: TRBJ2-7
D: TRBD1
V: TRBV19
size: many
CDR3: CASSSGTASYEQYF
DNA: TGTGCCAGTAGTTCCGGGACAGCTTCATACGAGCAGTACTTC

J: TRBJ1-2
D: .
V: TRBV5-1
size: many
CDR3: CASSLEGRNYGYTF
DNA: TGCGCCAGCAGCTTGGAGGGCAGAAACTATGGCTACACCTTC

J: TRBJ2-1
D: .
V: TRBV3-1
size: medium-sized
CDR3: CASSHLTINEQFF
DNA: TGTGCCAGCAGCCATTTAACTATCAATGAGCAGTTCTTC

J: TRBJ2-2
D: TRBD1
V: TRBV5-1
size: many
CDR3: CASSRRTGTVTGELFF
DNA: TGCGCCAGCAGCCGCCGGACAGGGACTGTAACCGGGGAGCTGTTTTTT

J: TRBJ1-1
D: .
V: TRBV7-8
size: few
CDR3: CASSQGPTNTEAFF
DNA: TGTGCCAGCAGCCAAGGGCCAACTAACACTGAAGCTTTCTTT

J: TRBJ2-5
D: .
V: TRBV7-8
size: medium-sized
CDR3: CASSSPREGPETQYF
DNA: TGTGCCAGCAGCTCCCCTCGCGAGGGCCCAGAGACCCAGTACTTC

J: TRBJ1-2
D: .
V: TRBV30
size: few
CDR3: CAWSVLRGSGYTF
DNA: TGTGCCTGGAGTGTACTACGGGGCAGTGGCTACACCTTC

J: TRBJ2-7
D: TRBD1
V: TRBV3-1
size: many
CDR3: CASSRTGYEQYF
DNA: TGTGCCAGCAGTAGGACAGGCTACGAGCAGTACTTC

J: TRBJ2-7
D: .
V: TRBV12-3/TRBV12-4
size: many
CDR3: CASSRQVISYEQYF
DNA: TGTGCCAGCAGCAGACAGGTGATCTCCTACGAGCAGTACTTC

J: TRBJ2-7
D: TRBD1
V: TRBV2
size: many
CDR3: CASSPADRGTEYEQYF
DNA: TGTGCCAGCAGTCCAGCGGACAGGGGGACAGAATACGAGCAGTACTTC

J: TRBJ2-3
D: .
V: TRBV29-1
size: many
CDR3: CSVGTPDTQYF
DNA: TGCAGCGTTGGAACTCCGGATACGCAGTATTTT

J: TRBJ1-1
D: .
V: TRBV9
size: many
CDR3: CASSVQAGTEAFF
DNA: TGTGCCAGCAGCGTACAGGCCGGGACTGAAGCTTTCTTT

J: TRBJ2-2
D: TRBD2
V: TRBV5-1
size: .
CDR3: CASRSGSSTGELFF
DNA: TGCGCCAGCCGGAGCGGGAGCTCGACCGGGGAGCTGTTTTTT

J: TRBJ1-1
D: TRBD1
V: TRBV5-6
size: many
CDR3: CASSFWDSTEAFF
DNA: TGTGCCAGCAGCTTCTGGGACAGTACTGAAGCTTTCTTT

J: TRBJ2-1
D: TRBD1
V: TRBV9
size: many
CDR3: CASSSTGDEQFF
DNA: TGTGCCAGCAGCTCCACAGGGGATGAGCAGTTCTTC

J: TRBJ2-7
D: .
V: TRBV20-1
size: many
CDR3: CSARDLTTLYF
DNA: TGCAGTGCTAGAGATCTGACCACGTTGTACTTC

J: TRBJ1-2
D: .
V: TRBV9
size: many
CDR3: CASSVSLNYGYTF
DNA: TGTGCCAGCAGCGTGAGTCTTAACTATGGCTACACCTTC

J: TRBJ2-5
D: TRBD1
V: TRBV4-1
size: medium-sized
CDR3: CASSQDRGRGFSETQYF
DNA: TGCGCCAGCAGCCAAGATCGGGGCAGGGGGTTTTCGGAGACCCAGTACTTC

J: TRBJ1-5
D: .
V: TRBV7-9
size: many
CDR3: CASSLVVGQPQHF
DNA: TGTGCCAGCAGCTTAGTCGTGGGTCAGCCCCAGCATTTT

J: TRBJ2-3
D: .
V: TRBV5-8
size: many
CDR3: CASSFIFFGGTSTDTQYF
DNA: TGTGCCAGCAGCTTTATTTTTTTTGGCGGAACTAGCACAGATACGCAGTATTTT

J: TRBJ2-1
D: .
V: TRBV5-1
size: .
CDR3: CASSLGGTNEQFF
DNA: TGCGCCAGCAGCTTGGGCGGGACTAATGAGCAGTTCTTC

J: TRBJ2-7
D: TRBD2
V: TRBV7-6
size: many
CDR3: CASSRLADGYEQYF
DNA: TGTGCCAGCAGCCGACTAGCGGATGGATACGAGCAGTACTTC

J: TRBJ1-1
D: .
V: TRBV6-5
size: many
CDR3: CASSPRAGRGNTEAFF
DNA: TGTGCCAGCAGTCCTAGGGCAGGGAGAGGGAACACTGAAGCTTTCTTT

J: TRBJ1-1
D: TRBD1
V: TRBV7-9
size: few
CDR3: CASSSPGQGSPEAFF
DNA: TGTGCCAGCAGCTCACCGGGACAGGGGAGTCCTGAAGCTTTCTTT

J: TRBJ1-1
D: .
V: TRBV9
size: many
CDR3: CASSKANTEAFF
DNA: TGTGCCAGCAGCAAAGCGAACACTGAAGCTTTCTTT

J: TRBJ2-1
D: .
V: TRBV24-1
size: .
CDR3: CTTSDPRTPHNEQFF
DNA: TGTACCACCAGTGATCCCCGGACGCCCCACAATGAGCAGTTCTTC

J: TRBJ1-4
D: .
V: TRBV2
size: many
CDR3: CASSQGTSITNEKLFF
DNA: TGTGCCAGCAGTCAAGGGACCTCGATAACTAATGAAAAACTGTTTTTT

J: TRBJ2-1
D: .
V: TRBV7-2
size: .
CDR3: CASSLGQGDNEQFF
DNA: TGTGCCAGCAGCTTGGGGCAAGGAGACAATGAGCAGTTCTTC

J: TRBJ2-7
D: .
V: TRBV27
size: .
CDR3: CASSIRDSMGEQYF
DNA: TGTGCCAGCAGTATAAGAGACAGCATGGGGGAGCAGTACTTC

J: TRBJ1-1
D: .
V: TRBV28
size: many
CDR3: CASSLVPGAVTEAFF
DNA: TGTGCCAGCAGTTTAGTTCCAGGGGCTGTTACTGAAGCTTTCTTT

J: TRBJ1-5
D: .
V: TRBV20-1
size: many
CDR3: CSARWDTDNQPQHF
DNA: TGCAGTGCTAGGTGGGACACAGACAATCAGCCCCAGCATTTT

J: TRBJ1-1
D: .
V: TRBV3-1
size: many
CDR3: CASSHSGVQGGTEAFF
DNA: TGTGCCAGCAGCCATAGTGGGGTCCAGGGCGGCACTGAAGCTTTCTTT

J: TRBJ2-7
D: .
V: TRBV11-1
size: many
CDR3: CASSLQGRSYEQYF
DNA: TGTGCCAGCAGCTTACAGGGCCGCTCCTACGAGCAGTACTTC

J: TRBJ2-3
D: .
V: TRBV6-6
size: many
CDR3: CASSTNGQPTDTQYF
DNA: TGTGCCAGCAGTACAAATGGACAGCCCACAGATACGCAGTATTTT

J: TRBJ2-1
D: TRBD1
V: TRBV19
size: many
CDR3: CASSIRIQGQGQSNEQFF
DNA: TGTGCCAGTAGTATCCGAATTCAGGGACAGGGACAATCCAATGAGCAGTTCTTC

J: TRBJ2-7
D: TRBD2
V: TRBV12-3/TRBV12-4
size: .
CDR3: CASGGEDNEQYF
DNA: TGTGCCAGCGGGGGGGAGGACAACGAGCAGTACTTC

J: TRBJ1-5
D: .
V: TRBV7-8
size: many
CDR3: CASSLQTRTVNQPQHF
DNA: TGTGCCAGCAGCTTACAGACCAGGACCGTCAATCAGCCCCAGCATTTT

J: TRBJ2-1
D: TRBD1
V: TRBV20-1
size: few
CDR3: CSATPGDSSYNEQFF
DNA: TGCAGTGCCACCCCTGGGGACAGCTCCTACAATGAGCAGTTCTTC